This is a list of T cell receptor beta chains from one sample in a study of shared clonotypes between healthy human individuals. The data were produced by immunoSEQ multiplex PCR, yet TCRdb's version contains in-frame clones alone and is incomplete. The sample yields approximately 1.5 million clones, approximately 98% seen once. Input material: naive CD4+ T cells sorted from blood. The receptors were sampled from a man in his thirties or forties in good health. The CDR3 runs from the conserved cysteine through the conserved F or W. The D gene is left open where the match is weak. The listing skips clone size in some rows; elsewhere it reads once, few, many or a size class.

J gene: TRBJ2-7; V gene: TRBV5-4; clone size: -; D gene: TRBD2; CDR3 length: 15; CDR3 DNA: TGTGCCAGCAGCTCTAGACTAGCGGGTACCTACGAGCAGTACTTC; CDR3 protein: CASSSRLAGTYEQYF
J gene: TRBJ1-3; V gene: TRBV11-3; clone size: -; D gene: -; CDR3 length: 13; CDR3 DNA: TGTGCCAGCAGCCACAACCATGGAAACACCATATATTTT; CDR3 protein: CASSHNHGNTIYF
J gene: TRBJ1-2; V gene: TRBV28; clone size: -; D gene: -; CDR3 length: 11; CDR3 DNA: TGTGCCAGCAGTTCCATTGGGCCCCTAGCCTTC; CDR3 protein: CASSSIGPLAF
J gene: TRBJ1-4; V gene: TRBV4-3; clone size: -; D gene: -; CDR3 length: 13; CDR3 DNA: TGCGCCAGCAGCCAAGCAATGAATGAAAAACTGTTTTTT; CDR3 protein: CASSQAMNEKLFF
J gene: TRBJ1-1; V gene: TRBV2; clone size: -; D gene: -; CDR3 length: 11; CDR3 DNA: TGTGCCAGCACTCGGCAGCCTGAAGCTTTCTTT; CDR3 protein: CASTRQPEAFF
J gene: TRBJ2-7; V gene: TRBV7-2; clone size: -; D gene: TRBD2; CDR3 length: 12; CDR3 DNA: TGTGCCAGCAGCCAGTTAGCGGGTTGGCAGTACTTC; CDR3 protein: CASSQLAGWQYF
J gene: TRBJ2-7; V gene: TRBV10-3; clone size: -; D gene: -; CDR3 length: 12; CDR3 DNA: TGTGCCATCAGGGGGGGACGGTACGAGCAGTACTTC; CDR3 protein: CAIRGGRYEQYF
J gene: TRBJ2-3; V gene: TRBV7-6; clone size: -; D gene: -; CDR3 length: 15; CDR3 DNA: TGTGCCAGCACCCAGGGTGTGGGGCAAGAAGATACGCAGTATTTT; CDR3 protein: CASTQGVGQEDTQYF
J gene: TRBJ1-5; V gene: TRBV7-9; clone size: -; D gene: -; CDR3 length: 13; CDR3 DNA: TGTGCCAGCACCCAGGGGAGCAATCAGCCCCAGCATTTT; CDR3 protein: CASTQGSNQPQHF
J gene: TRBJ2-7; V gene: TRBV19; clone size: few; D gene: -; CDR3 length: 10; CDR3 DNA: TGTGCCGTTGGAATTGTCGAGCAGTACTTC; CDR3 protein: CAVGIVEQYF
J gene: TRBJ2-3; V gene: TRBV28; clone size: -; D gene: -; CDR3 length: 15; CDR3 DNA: TGTGCCAGCAGCTCCTATGGGGCGAGCACAGATACGCAGTATTTT; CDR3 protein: CASSSYGASTDTQYF
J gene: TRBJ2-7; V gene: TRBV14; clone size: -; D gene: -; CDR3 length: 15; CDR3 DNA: TGTGCCAGCAGCCAAGTAGGGCAGGGAACCTACGAGCAGTACTTC; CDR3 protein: CASSQVGQGTYEQYF
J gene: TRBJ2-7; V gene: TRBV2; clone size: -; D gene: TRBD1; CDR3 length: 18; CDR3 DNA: TGTGCCAGCAGTAAGGACAGGGGGCGCGGATTGAGCTCCTACGAGCAGTACTTC; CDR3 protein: CASSKDRGRGLSSYEQYF
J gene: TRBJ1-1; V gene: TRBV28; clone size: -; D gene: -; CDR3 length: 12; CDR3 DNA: TGTGCCAGCAGTTTACGAGGGACTGAAGCTTTCTTT; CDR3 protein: CASSLRGTEAFF
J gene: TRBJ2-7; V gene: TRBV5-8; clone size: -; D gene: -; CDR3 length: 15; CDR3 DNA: TGTGCCAGCAGCTTTTCCGGGACAACAATTTACGAGCAGTACTTC; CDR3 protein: CASSFSGTTIYEQYF
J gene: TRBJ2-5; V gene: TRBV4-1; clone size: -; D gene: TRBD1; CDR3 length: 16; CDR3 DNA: TGCGCCAGCAGCCGCCTCGGTGAAGGGGGCGACGAGACCCAGTACTTC; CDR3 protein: CASSRLGEGGDETQYF
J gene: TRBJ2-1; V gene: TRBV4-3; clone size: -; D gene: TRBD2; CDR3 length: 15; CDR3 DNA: TGCGCCAGCAGCCAAGGACTAGCGTTTGGTAATGAGCAGTTCTTC; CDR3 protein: CASSQGLAFGNEQFF
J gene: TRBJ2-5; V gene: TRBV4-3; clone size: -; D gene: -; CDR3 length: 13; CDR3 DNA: TGCGCCAGCAGCCAAGCTCGCCCCGGGAAGCAGTACTTC; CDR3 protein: CASSQARPGKQYF
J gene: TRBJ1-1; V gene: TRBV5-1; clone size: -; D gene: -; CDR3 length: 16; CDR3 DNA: TGCGCCAGCAGCTTGGGTCCCCGGGTCGGGGGCACTGAAGCTTTCTTT; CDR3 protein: CASSLGPRVGGTEAFF
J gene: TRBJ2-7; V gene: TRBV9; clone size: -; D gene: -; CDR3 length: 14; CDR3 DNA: TGTGCCAGCAGCGTAGATGTCCGCTCCTACGAGCAGTACTTC; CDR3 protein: CASSVDVRSYEQYF
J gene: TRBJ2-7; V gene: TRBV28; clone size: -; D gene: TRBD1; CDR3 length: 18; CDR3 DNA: TGTGCCAGCAGTTCGACAGGGGGGCCCCCGAGCGCCTCCTACGAGCAGTACTTC; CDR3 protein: CASSSTGGPPSASYEQYF
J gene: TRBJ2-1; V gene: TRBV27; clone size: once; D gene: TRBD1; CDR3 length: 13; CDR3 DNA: TGTGCCAGCAGTTCGAGGACAGGGAGTGAGCAGTTCTTC; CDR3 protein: CASSSRTGSEQFF